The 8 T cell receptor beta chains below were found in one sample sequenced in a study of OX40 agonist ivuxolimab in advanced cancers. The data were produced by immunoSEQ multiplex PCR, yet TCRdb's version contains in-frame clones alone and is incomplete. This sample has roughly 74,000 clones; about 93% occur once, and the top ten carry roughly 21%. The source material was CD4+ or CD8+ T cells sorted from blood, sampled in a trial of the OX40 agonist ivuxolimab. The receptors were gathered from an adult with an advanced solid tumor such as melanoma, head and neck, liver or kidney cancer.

The CDR3 DNA follows: TGTGCCAGCAGGGGGGGACAGCAGAAGAACACTGAAGCTTTCTTT. This sequence encodes CASRGGQQKNTEAFF. The rearrangement joins TRBV5-6 to TRBJ1-1, with 7 bases matching TRBD1. The CDR3 sequence is 15 residues long. Trimming cost V 5 bases and J 1 base; bases outside gene matches: 8. The V gene's germline CDR1 is SGHDT and CDR2 YYEEEE.

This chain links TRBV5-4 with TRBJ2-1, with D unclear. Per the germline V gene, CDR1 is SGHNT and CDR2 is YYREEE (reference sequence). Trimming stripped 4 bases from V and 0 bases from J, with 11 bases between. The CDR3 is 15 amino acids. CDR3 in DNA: TGTGCCAGCAGCCCCACTCCCAGCTCCTACAATGAGCAGTTCTTC. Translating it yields CASSPTPSSYNEQFF.

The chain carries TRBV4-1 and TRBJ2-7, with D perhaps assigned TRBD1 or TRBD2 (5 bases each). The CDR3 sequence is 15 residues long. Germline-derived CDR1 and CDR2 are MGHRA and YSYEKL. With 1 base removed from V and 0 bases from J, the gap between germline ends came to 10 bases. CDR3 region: CASSQGPGRSYEQYF. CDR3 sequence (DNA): TGCGCCAGCAGCCAAGGTCCGGGGCGCTCCTACGAGCAGTACTTC.

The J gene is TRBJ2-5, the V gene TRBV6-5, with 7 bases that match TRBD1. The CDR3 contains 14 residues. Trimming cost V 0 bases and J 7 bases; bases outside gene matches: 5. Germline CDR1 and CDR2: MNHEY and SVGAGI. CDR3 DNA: TGTGCCAGCAGTTACTCGGGACAGTCTGGGACCCAGTACTTC. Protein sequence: CASSYSGQSGTQYF.

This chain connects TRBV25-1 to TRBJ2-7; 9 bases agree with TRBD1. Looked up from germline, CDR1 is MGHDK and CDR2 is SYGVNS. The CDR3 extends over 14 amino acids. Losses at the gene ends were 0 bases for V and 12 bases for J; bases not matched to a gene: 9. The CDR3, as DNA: TGTGCCAGCAGTGAATATGAAAACAGGGGGCGTCGGTACTTC. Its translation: CASSEYENRGRRYF.

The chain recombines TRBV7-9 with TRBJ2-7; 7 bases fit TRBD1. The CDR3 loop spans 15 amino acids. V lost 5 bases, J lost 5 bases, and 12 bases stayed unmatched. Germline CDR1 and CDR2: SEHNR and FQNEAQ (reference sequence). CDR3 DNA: TGTGCCAGCAGCGGAGAGGCAACGACAGGGAACGAGCAGTACTTC. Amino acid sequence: CASSGEATTGNEQYF. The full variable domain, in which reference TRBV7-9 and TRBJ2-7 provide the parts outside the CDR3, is DTGVSQNPRHKITKRGQNVTFRCDPISEHNRLYWYRQTLGQGPEFLTYFQNEAQLEKSRLLSDRFSAERPKGSFSTLEIQRTEQGDSAMYLCASSGEATTGNEQYFGPGTRLTVT.

In DNA form, the CDR3 reads TGTGCCAGCTCCAGTGGGCCCATGAACACTGAAGCTTTCTTT. As protein: CASSSGPMNTEAFF. The V and J genes are TRBV6-5 and TRBJ1-1, with D unclear. Trimming took 8 bases from V and 0 from J, leaving 13 bases between them. The CDR3 is made up of 14 amino acids. Germline V gene data show CDR1 as MNHEY and CDR2 as SVGAGI.

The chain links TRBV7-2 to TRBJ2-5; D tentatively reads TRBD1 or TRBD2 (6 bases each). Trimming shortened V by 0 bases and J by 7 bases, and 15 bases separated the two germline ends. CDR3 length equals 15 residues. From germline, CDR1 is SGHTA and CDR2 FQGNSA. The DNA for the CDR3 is TGTGCCAGCAGCTTAGCGGGCGGCGGAGGGGGGACCCAGTACTTC. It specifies CASSLAGGGGGTQYF.